This T cell receptor beta chain stems from a study of blood T cell repertoires in COVID-19. The overall study: T cells, B-cell-depleted T cells, or PBMCs provided the cDNA or gDNA that served as material.

Produced via immunoSEQ multiplex PCR; TCRdb's table is partial and in-frame only. This table has about 250,000 clones, about 91% appearing once. The V gene's germline CDR1 is MGHDK and CDR2 SYGVNS. V was cut by 7 bases and J by 6 bases, with 12 bases left in between. The CDR3 consists of 12 residues. The Seattle site enrolled patients during active infection and followed them longitudinally. The specimen sequenced was peripheral blood. The chain has TRBV25-1 and TRBJ1-1; TRBD1 might be the D (6 bases). This clonotype was obtained from a woman in her twenties or thirties with COVID-19, enrolled during active disease. CDR3 in amino acids: CASTGQPPEAFF. The CDR3 DNA sequence: TGTGCCAGCACCGGACAGCCTCCTGAAGCTTTCTTT.